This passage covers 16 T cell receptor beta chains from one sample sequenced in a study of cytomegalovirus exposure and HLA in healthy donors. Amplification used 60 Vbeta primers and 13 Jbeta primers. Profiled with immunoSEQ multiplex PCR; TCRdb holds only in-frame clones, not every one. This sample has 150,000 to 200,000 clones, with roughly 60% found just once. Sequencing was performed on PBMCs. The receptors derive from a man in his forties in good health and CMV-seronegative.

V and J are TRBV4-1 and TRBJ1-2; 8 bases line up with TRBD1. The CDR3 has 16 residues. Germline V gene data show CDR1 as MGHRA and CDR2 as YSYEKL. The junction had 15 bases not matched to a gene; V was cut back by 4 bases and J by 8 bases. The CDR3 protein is CASSRTIGQGSRGYTF. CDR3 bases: TGCGCCAGCAGCCGTACAATCGGACAGGGTTCTCGCGGCTACACCTTC.

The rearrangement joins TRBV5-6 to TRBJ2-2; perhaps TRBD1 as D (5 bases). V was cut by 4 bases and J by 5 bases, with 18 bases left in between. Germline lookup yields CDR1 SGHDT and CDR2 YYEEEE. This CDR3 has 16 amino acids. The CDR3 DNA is TGTGCCAGCAGCCCTGATTGGGGCGCTGGGACCGGGGAGCTGTTTTTT. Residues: CASSPDWGAGTGELFF.

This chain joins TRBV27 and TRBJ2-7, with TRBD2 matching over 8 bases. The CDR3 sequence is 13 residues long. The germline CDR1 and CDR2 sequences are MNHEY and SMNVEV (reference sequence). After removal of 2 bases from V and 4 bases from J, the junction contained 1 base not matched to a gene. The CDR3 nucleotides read TGTGCCAGCAGTTTAGCGGGAGGATACGAGCAGTACTTC. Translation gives CASSLAGGYEQYF.

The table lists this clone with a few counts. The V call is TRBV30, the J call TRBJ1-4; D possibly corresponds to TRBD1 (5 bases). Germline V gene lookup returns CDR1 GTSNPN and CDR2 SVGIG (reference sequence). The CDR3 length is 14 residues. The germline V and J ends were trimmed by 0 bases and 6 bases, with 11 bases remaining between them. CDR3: CAWSVGRGHEKLFF. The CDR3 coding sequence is TGTGCCTGGAGTGTGGGGAGGGGTCATGAAAAACTGTTTTTT.

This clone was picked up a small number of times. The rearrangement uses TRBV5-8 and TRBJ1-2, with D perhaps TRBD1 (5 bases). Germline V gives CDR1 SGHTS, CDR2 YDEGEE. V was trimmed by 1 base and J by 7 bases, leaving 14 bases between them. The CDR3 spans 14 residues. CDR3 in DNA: TGTGCCAGCAGCTTGCGGCGGGGGTTAGGTGGCTACACCTTC. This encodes CASSLRRGLGGYTF.

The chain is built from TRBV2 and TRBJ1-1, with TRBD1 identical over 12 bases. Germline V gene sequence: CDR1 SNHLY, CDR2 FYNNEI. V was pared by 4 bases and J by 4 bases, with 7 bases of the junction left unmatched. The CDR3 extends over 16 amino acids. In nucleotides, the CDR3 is TGTGCCAGCAGTGCGGGACAGGGGGCGTGGGTCACTGAAGCTTTCTTT. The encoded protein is CASSAGQGAWVTEAFF. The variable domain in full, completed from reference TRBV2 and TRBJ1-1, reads EPEVTQTPSHQVTQMGQEVILRCVPISNHLYFYWYRQILGQKVEFLVSFYNNEISEKSEIFDDQFSVERPDGSNFTLKIRSTKLEDSAMYFCASSAGQGAWVTEAFFGQGTRLTVV.

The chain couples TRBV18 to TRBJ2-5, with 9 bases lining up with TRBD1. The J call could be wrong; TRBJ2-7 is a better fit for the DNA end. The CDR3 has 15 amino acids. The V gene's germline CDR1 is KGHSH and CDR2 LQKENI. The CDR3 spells CASSLTGTGWYEQYF. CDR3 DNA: TGTGCCAGCTCACTGACTGGGACAGGGTGGTACGAGCAGTACTTC.

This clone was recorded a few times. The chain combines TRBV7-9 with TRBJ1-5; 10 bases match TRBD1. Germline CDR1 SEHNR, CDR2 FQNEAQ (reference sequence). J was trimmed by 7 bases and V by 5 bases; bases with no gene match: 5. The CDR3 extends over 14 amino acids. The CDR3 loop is CASSRDRGDQPQHF. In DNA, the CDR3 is TGTGCCAGCAGCCGGGACAGGGGTGACCAGCCCCAGCATTTT.

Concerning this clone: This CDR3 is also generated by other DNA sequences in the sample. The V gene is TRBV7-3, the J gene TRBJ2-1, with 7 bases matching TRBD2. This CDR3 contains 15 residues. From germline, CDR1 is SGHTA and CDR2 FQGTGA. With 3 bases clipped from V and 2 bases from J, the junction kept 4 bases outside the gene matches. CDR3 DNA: TGTGCCAGCAGCTTGGGGCTAGCGGCCTACAATGAGCAGTTCTTC. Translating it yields CASSLGLAAYNEQFF.

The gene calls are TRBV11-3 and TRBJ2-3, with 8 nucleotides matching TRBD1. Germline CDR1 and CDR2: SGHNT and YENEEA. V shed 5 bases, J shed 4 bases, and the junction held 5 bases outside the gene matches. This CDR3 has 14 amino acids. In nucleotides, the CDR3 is TGTGCCAGCAGCACCCGGACAGGGCCAGATACGCAGTATTTT. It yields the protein CASSTRTGPDTQYF.

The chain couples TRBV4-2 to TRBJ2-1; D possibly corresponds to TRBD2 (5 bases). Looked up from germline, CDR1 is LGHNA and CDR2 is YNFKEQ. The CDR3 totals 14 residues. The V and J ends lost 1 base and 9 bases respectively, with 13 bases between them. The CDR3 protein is CASSQGDSRGEQFF. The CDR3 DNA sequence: TGTGCCAGCAGCCAAGGGGATAGCCGGGGTGAGCAGTTCTTC.

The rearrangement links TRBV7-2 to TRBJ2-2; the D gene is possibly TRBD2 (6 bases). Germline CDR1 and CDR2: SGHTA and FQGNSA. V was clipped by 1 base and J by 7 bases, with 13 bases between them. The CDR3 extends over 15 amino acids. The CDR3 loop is CASSLVREYIGELFF. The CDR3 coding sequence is TGTGCCAGCAGCTTAGTCCGGGAGTATATCGGGGAGCTGTTTTTT.

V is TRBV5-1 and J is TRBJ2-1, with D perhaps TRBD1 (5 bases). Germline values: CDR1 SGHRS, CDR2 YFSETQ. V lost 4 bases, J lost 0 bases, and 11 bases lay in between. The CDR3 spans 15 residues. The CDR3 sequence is CASSVTGNSYNEQFF. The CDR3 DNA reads TGCGCCAGCAGCGTCACAGGTAACTCCTACAATGAGCAGTTCTTC.

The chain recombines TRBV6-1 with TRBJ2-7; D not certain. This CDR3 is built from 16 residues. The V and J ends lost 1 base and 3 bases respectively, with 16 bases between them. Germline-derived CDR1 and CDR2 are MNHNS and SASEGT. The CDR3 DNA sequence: TGTGCCAGCAGTGAAGGGCACAGCACGCCCTTCTACGAGCAGTACTTC. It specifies CASSEGHSTPFYEQYF.

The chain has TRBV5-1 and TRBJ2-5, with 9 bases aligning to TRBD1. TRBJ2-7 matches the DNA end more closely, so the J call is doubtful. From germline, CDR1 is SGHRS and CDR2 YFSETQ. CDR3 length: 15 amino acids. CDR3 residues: CASSLGTGFSYEQYF. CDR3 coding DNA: TGCGCCAGCAGCCTAGGGACAGGGTTCTCCTACGAGCAGTACTTC.

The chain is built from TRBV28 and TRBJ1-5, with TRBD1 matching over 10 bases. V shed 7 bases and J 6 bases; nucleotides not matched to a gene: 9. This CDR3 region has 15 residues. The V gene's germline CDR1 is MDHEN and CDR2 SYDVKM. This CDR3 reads CASTWGTGESQPQHF. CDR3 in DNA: TGTGCCAGCACCTGGGGGACAGGGGAGAGTCAGCCCCAGCATTTT.